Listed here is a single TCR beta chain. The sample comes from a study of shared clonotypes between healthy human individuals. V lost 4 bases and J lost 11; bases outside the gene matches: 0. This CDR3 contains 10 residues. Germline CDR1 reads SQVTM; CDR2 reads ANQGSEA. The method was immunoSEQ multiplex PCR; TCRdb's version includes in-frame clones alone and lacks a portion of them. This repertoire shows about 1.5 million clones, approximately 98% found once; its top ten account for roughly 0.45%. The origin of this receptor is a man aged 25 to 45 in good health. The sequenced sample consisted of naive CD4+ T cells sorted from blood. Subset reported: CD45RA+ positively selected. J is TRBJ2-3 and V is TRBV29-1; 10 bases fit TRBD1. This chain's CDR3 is CSVGDRGQYF. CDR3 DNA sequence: TGCAGCGTTGGGGACAGGGGGCAGTATTTT.